What follows are 30 T cell receptor beta chains derived from one specimen sequenced in a study of cytotoxic CD8 clonotypes in ibrutinib-treated CLL. Method: immunoSEQ multiplex PCR; TCRdb's copy keeps in-frame clones and lacks some. This table has 150,000 to 200,000 clones, 70% to 85% appearing once. Sequencing was performed on PBMCs, taken after 12 months of ibrutinib treatment. The receptors come from a human donor with chronic lymphocytic leukemia.

The chain links TRBV5-1 to TRBJ2-3; 12 bases match TRBD2. The V segment lost 5 bases and the J segment 4 bases; nucleotides outside the gene matches: 5. Germline assignment: CDR1 SGHRS and CDR2 YFSETQ. CDR3 length: 15 residues. In DNA form, the CDR3 reads TGCGCCAGCAGGACTAGCGGGAGTGGGGCAGATACGCAGTATTTT. Translation gives CASRTSGSGADTQYF.

The rearrangement uses TRBV27 and TRBJ2-7; 10 bases are a match to TRBD2. Germline values: CDR1 MNHEY, CDR2 SMNVEV (reference sequence). The CDR3 is 14 residues long. V trimming: 3 bases; J trimming: 4 bases; junction bases outside the gene matches: 3. The CDR3 coding sequence is TGTGCCAGCAGTTTGAAGCGGGGGGGATACGAGCAGTACTTC. This translates into CASSLKRGGYEQYF.

This clone appeared many times. The chain is built from TRBV21-1 and TRBJ2-7; TRBD1 is taken as the D call from the table, unchecked against the DNA. TRBV21-1 corresponds to a pseudogene. This CDR3 has 17 amino acids. The CDR3 bases are TGTGCCAGCAGCAAAGTGACGGACAGGAGCAGCTCCTACGAGCAGTACTTC. Amino acid sequence: CASSKVTDRSSSYEQYF.

This chain connects TRBV27 to TRBJ1-1, with D uncertain. This CDR3 has 16 amino acids. Trimming took off 5 bases at V and 4 bases at J, with 20 bases between the two ends. Germline CDR1 and CDR2: MNHEY and SMNVEV (reference sequence). In nucleotides, the CDR3 is TGTGCCAGCAGTCCCCTCCTTCTTCAACTGGTCACTGAAGCTTTCTTT. It is translated as CASSPLLLQLVTEAFF.

The chain joins TRBV5-6 to TRBJ1-4; tentative D call: TRBD1 (5 bases). CDR1 is SGHDT, CDR2 YYEEEE, per germline. V shed 0 bases and J shed 0 bases, with 15 bases lying between them. The CDR3 totals 18 residues. Here the CDR3 reads CASSLDSGRRTTNEKLFF. Written as DNA, the CDR3 is TGTGCCAGCAGCTTGGATTCGGGGCGGAGAACAACTAATGAAAAACTGTTTTTT.

In DNA form, the CDR3 reads TGTGCCAGCAACATTGTGGTCTCCGGGGAGCTGTTTTTT. Its protein product is CASNIVVSGELFF. J is TRBJ2-2 and V is TRBV5-5; D is undetermined. Between the trimmed V and J ends, which lost 6 bases and 6 bases, there was a span of 12 bases. Germline V CDR1 and CDR2: SGHKS, YYEKEE (reference sequence). The CDR3 extends over 13 amino acids.

V usage is TRBV30 and J usage is TRBJ2-7; D remains ambiguous. CDR1 and CDR2 from the germline V gene are GTSNPN and SVGIG (reference sequence). The V gene lost 3 bases and the J gene lost 4 bases, with 13 bases spanning the gap. CDR3 length: 13 residues. CDR3 loop: CAWSPQERYEQYF. As DNA, the CDR3 is TGTGCCTGGAGCCCCCAGGAGAGGTACGAGCAGTACTTC. The full variable domain, in which reference TRBV30 and TRBJ2-7 provide the parts outside the CDR3, is SQTIHQWPATLVQPVGSPLSLECTVEGTSNPNLYWYRQAAGRGLQLLFYSVGIGQISSEVPQNLSASRPQDRQFILSSKKLLLSDSGFYLCAWSPQERYEQYFGPGTRLTVT.

The V gene is TRBV4-3, the J gene TRBJ2-5, with TRBD2 as a possible D gene (6 bases). CDR1 and CDR2 (germline): LGHNA, YSLEER. This CDR3 is built from 15 residues. The V gene lost 4 bases and the J gene lost 2 bases, with 14 bases spanning the gap. In DNA form, the CDR3 reads TGCGCCAGCAGCCCCGGCGGCGGGACGCAAGAGACCCAGTACTTC. This encodes CASSPGGGTQETQYF.

This clone was counted a single time. The chain links TRBV15 to TRBJ1-5; D may be TRBD1 (6 bases). Germline assignment: CDR1 LNHNV and CDR2 YYDKDF (reference sequence). This CDR3 comprises 16 residues. V was clipped by 0 bases and J by 4 bases, with 13 bases between them. The CDR3 region is CATSRDLGGGNQPQHF. CDR3 in DNA: TGTGCCACCAGCAGAGATCTAGGGGGGGGGAATCAGCCCCAGCATTTT.

The chain joins TRBV5-1 to TRBJ1-2; possibly TRBD1 for D (6 bases). The V gene lost 3 bases and the J gene lost 3 bases, with 15 bases spanning the gap. The CDR3 has 15 amino acids. Germline lookup yields CDR1 SGHRS and CDR2 YFSETQ. CDR3 sequence (DNA): TGCGCCAGCAGCTCCGGACAGTCGGGGGACTATGGCTACACCTTC. As protein: CASSSGQSGDYGYTF.

This chain connects TRBV10-3 to TRBJ2-7; 7 bases are a match to TRBD2. With 0 bases clipped from V and 4 bases from J, the junction kept 9 bases outside the gene matches. CDR1 is ENHRY, CDR2 SYGVKD, per germline. This CDR3 is built from 16 residues. This CDR3 reads CAISESSGEFTYEQYF. The CDR3 coding sequence is TGTGCCATCAGTGAGTCGAGCGGGGAGTTTACTTACGAGCAGTACTTC.

In its sample, this clone was seen once. V is TRBV5-1 and J is TRBJ1-4, with TRBD1 matching 11 bases. V shed 3 bases and J 7 bases; nucleotides not matched to a gene: 5. This CDR3 region has 15 residues. Germline V gene lookup returns CDR1 SGHRS and CDR2 YFSETQ. The CDR3 here is CASSSGTGGSEKLFF. For the CDR3, the DNA is TGCGCCAGCAGCTCGGGGACAGGGGGTAGTGAAAAACTGTTTTTT.

The chain employs TRBV28 and TRBJ2-7; D gene uncertain. The V end was cut by 1 base, the J end by 7 bases, with 8 bases between. Germline assignment: CDR1 MDHEN and CDR2 SYDVKM. CDR3 length: 12 amino acids. In DNA, the CDR3 is TGTGCCAGCAGTTTATTAGGGAATGAGCAGTACTTC. This codes for CASSLLGNEQYF.

The chain uses TRBV28 and TRBJ1-2, with 7 bases that match TRBD1. Trimming took 6 bases from V and 4 from J; bases not matched to a gene: 5. CDR3 length: 13 amino acids. CDR1 is MDHEN, CDR2 SYDVKM, per germline. The CDR3 sequence: CASSPGQRYGYTF. DNA of the CDR3: TGTGCCAGCAGCCCGGGACAGCGCTATGGCTACACCTTC.

DNA for the CDR3: TGTGCCAGCCGCGAACCGGGACGCCAAACCCTCCCCAATCAGCCCCAGCATTTT. Encoded protein: CASREPGRQTLPNQPQHF. The chain combines TRBV6-4 with TRBJ1-5; possibly TRBD1 for D (5 bases). This CDR3 spans 18 amino acids. Per the germline V gene, CDR1 is MRHNA and CDR2 is SNTAGT. Trimming left V 8 bases short and J 3 bases short, with 26 bases between.

CDR3 loop: CASSIGGQGYQETQYF. CDR3 coding DNA: TGTGCCAGTAGTATAGGCGGACAGGGATACCAAGAGACCCAGTACTTC. The chain uses TRBV19 and TRBJ2-5; TRBD1 matches 8 bases. Germline V gene data show CDR1 as LNHDA and CDR2 as SQIVND (reference sequence). The ends lost 1 base at V and 0 bases at J; junction bases unmatched: 4. The CDR3 runs 16 residues.

In the case of this clone: The same CDR3 arises from other DNA sequences in this sample as well. The chain carries TRBV27 and TRBJ2-1, with 10 bases fitting TRBD2. Germline V gene lookup returns CDR1 MNHEY and CDR2 SMNVEV (reference sequence). V lost 2 bases and J lost 8; bases outside the gene matches: 6. The CDR3 runs to 15 residues. The CDR3 nucleotides read TGTGCCAGCAGTTTAACGGTAGCGGGGGGCTATGAGCAGTTCTTC. Its translation: CASSLTVAGGYEQFF.

The chain links TRBV18 to TRBJ2-2, with 12 positions matching TRBD2. With V trimmed by 3 bases and J by 1 base, 6 bases remained unmatched. Germline V CDR1 and CDR2: KGHSH, LQKENI. The CDR3 sequence is 18 residues long. In nucleotides, the CDR3 is TGTGCCAGCTCACCCCGACTACTAGCGGGGGGGAACACCGGGGAGCTGTTTTTT. It codes for CASSPRLLAGGNTGELFF. Filled out from reference TRBV18 and TRBJ2-2, the complete variable domain reads NAGVMQNPRHLVRRRGQEARLRCSPMKGHSHVYWYRQLPEEGLKFMVYLQKENIIDESGMPKERFSAEFPKEGPSILRIQQVVRGDSAAYFCASSPRLLAGGNTGELFFGEGSRLTVL.

This chain uses TRBV6-4 with TRBJ2-3, with D tentatively TRBD1 (5 bases). From germline, CDR1 is MRHNA and CDR2 SNTAGT. V lost 3 bases to trimming and J lost 2 bases, with 12 bases between them. There are 15 residues in the CDR3. The CDR3 reads CASSDQGLNTDTQYF. In nucleotides, the CDR3 is TGTGCCAGCAGTGATCAGGGCCTCAACACAGATACGCAGTATTTT.

The chain joins TRBV18 to TRBJ2-6; D uncertain. The germline V gene has CDR1 KGHSH and CDR2 LQKENI. The CDR3 covers 18 residues. Trimming removed 2 bases from V and 0 bases from J, with 14 bases in between. This CDR3 is CASSPMVVGDSGANVLTF. For the CDR3, the DNA is TGTGCCAGCTCACCAATGGTAGTTGGGGACTCTGGGGCCAACGTCCTGACTTTC. The complete variable domain, with remaining parts taken from reference TRBV18 and TRBJ2-6, reads NAGVMQNPRHLVRRRGQEARLRCSPMKGHSHVYWYRQLPEEGLKFMVYLQKENIIDESGMPKERFSAEFPKEGPSILRIQQVVRGDSAAYFCASSPMVVGDSGANVLTFGAGSRLTVL.

CDR3 coding DNA: TGTGCCTGGAGTGCCAGGGCTAGCACTGAAGCTTTCTTT. Encoded protein: CAWSARASTEAFF. The chain has TRBV30 and TRBJ1-1, with D possibly TRBD1 on 5 matching bases. CDR3 length: 13 residues. Germline V CDR1 and CDR2: GTSNPN, SVGIG (reference sequence). V lost 1 base and J lost 4, with 10 bases in between.

This chain uses TRBV29-1 with TRBJ1-1; a weak D match, TRBD1 (6 bases). Trimming pared 5 bases from V and 0 bases from J, leaving 10 bases between. The germline V gene encodes CDR1 SQVTM and CDR2 ANQGSEA. CDR3 length equals 13 residues. The CDR3 is CSVRGGMNTEAFF. The CDR3 region has the DNA TGCAGCGTTAGGGGGGGGATGAACACTGAAGCTTTCTTT.

The rearrangement uses TRBV2 and TRBJ2-2; 8 bases fit TRBD1. The CDR3 loop spans 15 amino acids. Germline V gene sequence: CDR1 SNHLY, CDR2 FYNNEI. After removal of 7 bases from V and 3 bases from J, the junction contained 7 bases not matched to a gene. In DNA, the CDR3 is TGTGCCAGCACAACTCAGGGGGCTCACACCGGGGAGCTGTTTTTT. As protein: CASTTQGAHTGELFF.

The V call is TRBV7-2, the J call TRBJ2-7; perhaps TRBD2 as D (6 bases). V lost 7 bases, J lost 8 bases, and 18 bases lay in between. CDR3 size: 13 residues. CDR1 and CDR2 (germline): SGHTA, FQGNSA. The CDR3 loop is CASTPGGVKKQYF. The CDR3 bases are TGTGCCAGCACCCCTGGAGGGGTTAAAAAGCAGTACTTC.

V gene TRBV5-1 combines with J gene TRBJ2-3, with TRBD1 matching over 12 bases. CDR1 and CDR2 (germline): SGHRS, YFSETQ. J lost 6 bases, V lost 4 bases, and 6 bases had no gene match. CDR3 size: 15 residues. The CDR3 sequence is CASSPGTGGLDTQYF. DNA of the CDR3: TGCGCCAGCAGCCCCGGGACAGGGGGCCTCGATACGCAGTATTTT.

The CDR3 nucleotides are TGTGCCAGCAGCCCGGAGATTGAGTTCGGGGGGGAAGAGACCCAGTACTTC. Protein product: CASSPEIEFGGEETQYF. The V call is TRBV7-9, the J call TRBJ2-5, with 8 bases lining up with TRBD2. The CDR3 is 17 amino acids. Looked up from germline, CDR1 is SEHNR and CDR2 is FQNEAQ (reference sequence). Trimming removed 5 bases from V and 3 bases from J; junction bases left unmatched: 14.

The chain has TRBV30 and TRBJ2-1; 7 bases map to TRBD2. The CDR3 is 15 amino acids. Germline CDR1 and CDR2: GTSNPN and SVGIG (reference sequence). The J segment lost 2 bases and the V segment lost 4 bases, leaving 8 bases of the junction unmatched. CDR3 loop: CAWNSAGVPYNEQFF. The CDR3 bases are TGTGCCTGGAATAGTGCGGGGGTCCCCTACAATGAGCAGTTCTTC.

The rearrangement links TRBV2 to TRBJ2-2; possible D gene TRBD2, 5 bases. Trimming stripped 5 bases from V and 6 bases from J, with 19 bases between. CDR1 SNHLY and CDR2 FYNNEI come from the germline V gene. This CDR3 is 16 amino acids long. CDR3: CASSLGRAGLAGELFF. The CDR3 DNA sequence: TGTGCCAGCAGTCTTGGTAGGGCGGGTTTAGCCGGGGAGCTGTTTTTT.

The V gene is TRBV6-6, the J gene TRBJ2-6; a possible D gene is TRBD2 (5 bases). V lost 5 bases and J 2 bases, leaving 10 bases between the germline ends. Looked up from germline, CDR1 is MNHNY and CDR2 is SVGAGI (reference sequence). The CDR3 contains 15 residues. For the CDR3, the DNA is TGTGCCAGCAGTCCCGAGGGAACTGGGGCCAACGTCCTGACTTTC. Protein sequence: CASSPEGTGANVLTF.

The chain employs TRBV4-3 and TRBJ2-4; D assignment may be TRBD1 or TRBD2 (5 bases each). The germline CDR1 and CDR2 sequences are LGHNA and YSLEER. This CDR3 comprises 17 residues. V was trimmed by 4 bases and J by 5 bases, leaving 21 bases between them. This CDR3 reads CASSRGSASTPENIQYF. As DNA, the CDR3 is TGCGCCAGCAGCCGGGGGTCAGCGTCCACTCCCGAAAACATTCAGTACTTC.